This is a list of T cell receptor beta chains from one sample in a study of T cell repertoires in cytomegalovirus infection. TCRdb reprocessed the reads with MiXCR, giving one entry per CDR3 protein. The sample lists about 360,000 distinct CDR3 sequences; 15% to 20% were seen once. Sequencing was performed on PBMCs. Receptors were obtained from a human donor in good health (CMV status not recorded). Some clones in this sample may be carry-over from other donors' samples. The CDR3 runs from the conserved cysteine through the conserved F or W. Each record gives: J gene, clone size, V gene, D gene, CDR3 protein, CDR3 DNA. D genes are given only for firm matches. Some rows mark clone size as missing; the rest say once, few, many or name a class of expanded clone.

j_call: TRBJ1-4
clone_size: many
v_call: TRBV6-6
d_call: NA
cdr3_aa: CASSSGLFEKLFF
cdr3_nt: TGTGCCAGCAGTTCCGGTCTATTCGAAAAACTGTTTTTT

j_call: TRBJ1-2
clone_size: few
v_call: TRBV12-3/TRBV12-4
d_call: NA
cdr3_aa: CASSPHGVLASYGYTF
cdr3_nt: TGTGCCAGCAGCCCCCATGGGGTCCTCGCGTCCTATGGCTACACCTTC

j_call: TRBJ2-1
clone_size: NA
v_call: TRBV19
d_call: NA
cdr3_aa: CASTIAPSSYNEQFF
cdr3_nt: TGTGCCAGTACGATAGCTCCGAGCTCCTACAATGAGCAGTTCTTC

j_call: TRBJ2-4
clone_size: NA
v_call: TRBV19
d_call: TRBD2
cdr3_aa: CASSKVLAGGPQAKNIQYF
cdr3_nt: TGTGCCAGTAGTAAGGTCCTAGCGGGAGGGCCCCAAGCCAAAAACATTCAGTACTTC

j_call: TRBJ2-7
clone_size: few
v_call: TRBV10-2
d_call: NA
cdr3_aa: CASSDSREQYF
cdr3_nt: TGCGCCAGCAGTGATAGTAGGGAGCAGTACTTC

j_call: TRBJ1-2
clone_size: many
v_call: TRBV7-2
d_call: NA
cdr3_aa: CASSLAHLYGYTF
cdr3_nt: TGTGCCAGCAGCTTGGCACACCTTTATGGCTACACCTTC

j_call: TRBJ2-7
clone_size: many
v_call: TRBV6-6
d_call: TRBD1
cdr3_aa: CASSYRPPEGARLGEQYF
cdr3_nt: TGTGCCAGCAGTTACCGTCCGCCCGAGGGGGCCCGTTTGGGCGAGCAGTACTTC

j_call: TRBJ1-1
clone_size: once
v_call: TRBV6-2/TRBV6-3
d_call: NA
cdr3_aa: CASSYRAADTEAFF
cdr3_nt: TGTGCCAGCAGTTACAGGGCCGCGGACACTGAAGCTTTCTTT

j_call: TRBJ1-6
clone_size: many
v_call: TRBV7-2
d_call: TRBD1
cdr3_aa: CASSLRQGDPPLHF
cdr3_nt: TGTGCCAGCAGCCTGAGACAGGGAGATCCACCCCTCCACTTT

j_call: TRBJ2-3
clone_size: NA
v_call: TRBV28
d_call: TRBD1
cdr3_aa: CASSLRIRTGPYF
cdr3_nt: TGTGCCAGCAGTTTAAGGATACGGACAGGGCCGTATTTT

j_call: TRBJ2-1
clone_size: many
v_call: TRBV6-6
d_call: NA
cdr3_aa: CASSYVGGEQFF
cdr3_nt: TGTGCCAGCAGTTACGTGGGCGGCGAGCAGTTCTTC

j_call: TRBJ2-2
clone_size: few
v_call: TRBV6-5
d_call: NA
cdr3_aa: CARFPAGSTGELFF
cdr3_nt: TGTGCCAGGTTTCCAGCAGGCAGCACCGGGGAGCTGTTTTTT

j_call: TRBJ1-1
clone_size: NA
v_call: TRBV18
d_call: NA
cdr3_aa: CASSQTGIGGAFF
cdr3_nt: TGTGCCAGCTCACAAACGGGGATCGGGGGTGCTTTCTTT

j_call: TRBJ2-1
clone_size: many
v_call: TRBV7-8
d_call: NA
cdr3_aa: CASSGGLDNEQFF
cdr3_nt: TGTGCCAGCAGCGGGGGACTTGACAATGAGCAGTTCTTC

j_call: TRBJ2-5
clone_size: NA
v_call: TRBV7-4
d_call: TRBD1
cdr3_aa: CASSLGTGEQETQYF
cdr3_nt: TGTGCCAGCAGCTTAGGAACAGGGGAGCAAGAGACCCAGTACTTC

j_call: TRBJ2-1
clone_size: few
v_call: TRBV7-6
d_call: NA
cdr3_aa: CASSGQDSPSYNEQFF
cdr3_nt: TGTGCCAGCAGCGGACAAGACAGTCCCTCCTACAATGAGCAGTTCTTC

j_call: TRBJ2-1
clone_size: many
v_call: TRBV7-2
d_call: NA
cdr3_aa: CASSLGRFRDLYNEQFF
cdr3_nt: TGTGCCAGCAGCTTAGGCAGGTTTCGTGACCTTTACAATGAGCAGTTCTTC

j_call: TRBJ2-3
clone_size: few
v_call: TRBV14
d_call: NA
cdr3_aa: CASSQLLSGGDTQYF
cdr3_nt: TGTGCCAGCAGCCAACTACTGTCTGGCGGAGATACGCAGTATTTT

j_call: TRBJ2-1
clone_size: NA
v_call: TRBV2
d_call: NA
cdr3_aa: CASKSNTNEQFF
cdr3_nt: TGTGCCAGCAAGTCCAATACAAATGAGCAGTTCTTC

j_call: TRBJ2-5
clone_size: NA
v_call: TRBV10-3
d_call: NA
cdr3_aa: CAISESKVQETQYF
cdr3_nt: TGTGCCATCAGTGAGTCGAAGGTTCAGGAGACCCAGTACTTC

j_call: TRBJ2-7
clone_size: few
v_call: TRBV11-3
d_call: TRBD1
cdr3_aa: CASSSDRASEQYF
cdr3_nt: TGTGCCAGCAGCTCCGACAGGGCCAGCGAGCAGTACTTC

j_call: TRBJ2-5
clone_size: many
v_call: TRBV7-6
d_call: NA
cdr3_aa: CASSLRQIQETQYF
cdr3_nt: TGTGCCAGCAGCTTAAGGCAGATCCAAGAGACCCAGTACTTC

j_call: TRBJ2-6
clone_size: few
v_call: TRBV6-5
d_call: TRBD1
cdr3_aa: CASRATGGNSGANVLTF
cdr3_nt: TGTGCCAGCAGGGCCACAGGGGGCAACTCTGGGGCCAACGTCCTGACTTTC

j_call: TRBJ1-2
clone_size: few
v_call: TRBV5-1
d_call: NA
cdr3_aa: CASSQGPNYGYTF
cdr3_nt: TGCGCCAGCAGCCAGGGGCCAAACTATGGCTACACCTTC

j_call: TRBJ2-1
clone_size: NA
v_call: TRBV11-2
d_call: TRBD2
cdr3_aa: CASSLSGSQHYNEQFF
cdr3_nt: TGTGCCAGCAGCCTTAGCGGGAGTCAACACTACAATGAGCAGTTCTTC

j_call: TRBJ2-3
clone_size: NA
v_call: TRBV7-8
d_call: TRBD2
cdr3_aa: CASSLWLAGLASTDTQYF
cdr3_nt: TGTGCCAGCAGCTTATGGCTAGCGGGGCTGGCTAGCACAGATACGCAGTATTTT

j_call: TRBJ2-5
clone_size: few
v_call: TRBV5-6
d_call: NA
cdr3_aa: CASTWTGQETQYF
cdr3_nt: TGTGCCAGCACCTGGACGGGACAAGAGACCCAGTACTTC

j_call: TRBJ2-6
clone_size: few
v_call: TRBV6-6
d_call: NA
cdr3_aa: CASSNRLSGANVLTF
cdr3_nt: TGTGCCAGCAGTAATCGTCTGTCTGGGGCCAACGTCCTGACTTTC

j_call: TRBJ2-3
clone_size: NA
v_call: TRBV6-2/TRBV6-3
d_call: TRBD2
cdr3_aa: CASSYILAALDTQYF
cdr3_nt: TGTGCCAGCAGTTACATCCTAGCGGCTCTGGATACGCAGTATTTT

j_call: TRBJ2-4
clone_size: NA
v_call: TRBV14
d_call: TRBD1
cdr3_aa: CASSLGTEQNIQYF
cdr3_nt: TGTGCCAGCAGCCTGGGGACAGAGCAAAACATTCAGTACTTC

j_call: TRBJ2-2
clone_size: NA
v_call: TRBV5-6
d_call: NA
cdr3_aa: CASSSTRSGELFF
cdr3_nt: TGTGCCAGCAGCTCTACTAGGTCCGGGGAGCTGTTTTTT

j_call: TRBJ1-6
clone_size: few
v_call: TRBV20-1
d_call: NA
cdr3_aa: CSASTGQYNSPLHF
cdr3_nt: TGCAGTGCTTCTACAGGGCAATACAATTCACCCCTCCACTTT

j_call: TRBJ2-1
clone_size: NA
v_call: TRBV7-9
d_call: TRBD2
cdr3_aa: CASSEVAGTNNEQFF
cdr3_nt: TGTGCCAGCAGCGAGGTAGCGGGGACAAACAATGAGCAGTTCTTC

j_call: TRBJ2-7
clone_size: NA
v_call: TRBV12-5
d_call: TRBD1
cdr3_aa: CASARDSPYEQYF
cdr3_nt: TGTGCTAGTGCCCGGGACAGTCCCTACGAGCAGTACTTC

j_call: TRBJ2-5
clone_size: few
v_call: TRBV19
d_call: NA
cdr3_aa: CASSINWAGEQETQYF
cdr3_nt: TGTGCCAGTAGTATTAATTGGGCAGGGGAACAAGAGACCCAGTACTTC

j_call: TRBJ2-7
clone_size: NA
v_call: TRBV5-5
d_call: TRBD2
cdr3_aa: CASSLGPGLVSYEQYF
cdr3_nt: TGTGCCAGCAGCTTGGGACCGGGACTAGTATCCTACGAGCAGTACTTC

j_call: TRBJ1-3
clone_size: many
v_call: TRBV7-6
d_call: NA
cdr3_aa: CASSLARGDTIYF
cdr3_nt: TGTGCCAGCAGCTTAGCCAGGGGCGACACCATATATTTT

j_call: TRBJ2-1
clone_size: many
v_call: TRBV7-2
d_call: NA
cdr3_aa: CASSLYGSKRSYNEQFF
cdr3_nt: TGTGCCAGCAGCTTATATGGCAGCAAGAGGTCCTACAATGAGCAGTTCTTC

j_call: TRBJ1-6
clone_size: many
v_call: TRBV7-6
d_call: NA
cdr3_aa: CASSAGEGDSPLHF
cdr3_nt: TGTGCCAGCAGCGCGGGGGAGGGGGATTCACCCCTCCACTTT

j_call: TRBJ2-2
clone_size: few
v_call: TRBV19
d_call: NA
cdr3_aa: CAALDRLTGELFF
cdr3_nt: TGTGCCGCCCTGGACAGACTCACCGGGGAGCTGTTTTTT

j_call: TRBJ1-4
clone_size: few
v_call: TRBV7-6
d_call: TRBD1
cdr3_aa: CASSFSRDSPQGEKLFF
cdr3_nt: TGTGCCAGCAGCTTCTCCCGGGACAGTCCTCAGGGTGAAAAACTGTTTTTT

j_call: TRBJ2-3
clone_size: many
v_call: TRBV12-3/TRBV12-4
d_call: NA
cdr3_aa: CASSVGQPLITDTQYF
cdr3_nt: TGTGCCAGCAGTGTAGGACAGCCCCTCATCACAGATACGCAGTATTTT

j_call: TRBJ1-1
clone_size: few
v_call: TRBV30
d_call: NA
cdr3_aa: CAWTRTANTEAFF
cdr3_nt: TGTGCCTGGACCAGGACGGCAAACACTGAAGCTTTCTTT

j_call: TRBJ2-7
clone_size: few
v_call: TRBV20-1
d_call: NA
cdr3_aa: CSATRGLYEQYF
cdr3_nt: TGCAGTGCTACCAGGGGCCTTTACGAGCAGTACTTC

j_call: TRBJ1-2
clone_size: once
v_call: TRBV5-4
d_call: NA
cdr3_aa: CASTQGIYNGYTF
cdr3_nt: TGTGCCAGCACCCAGGGTATTTATAATGGCTACACCTTC

j_call: TRBJ1-5
clone_size: NA
v_call: TRBV12-3/TRBV12-4
d_call: NA
cdr3_aa: CASRGGGGNQPQHF
cdr3_nt: TGTGCCAGCCGGGGAGGGGGGGGCAATCAGCCCCAGCATTTT

j_call: TRBJ1-2
clone_size: NA
v_call: TRBV20-1
d_call: TRBD1
cdr3_aa: CSARGPGQGSNYGYTF
cdr3_nt: TGCAGTGCTAGAGGCCCGGGACAGGGGAGCAACTATGGCTACACCTTC

j_call: TRBJ2-7
clone_size: many
v_call: TRBV7-2
d_call: TRBD2
cdr3_aa: CASSSQPPGSGGHEQYF
cdr3_nt: TGTGCCAGCAGCTCGCAGCCGCCGGGTAGCGGGGGCCACGAGCAGTACTTC

j_call: TRBJ2-1
clone_size: few
v_call: TRBV19
d_call: NA
cdr3_aa: CASSPGPLNEQFF
cdr3_nt: TGTGCCAGTAGCCCGGGACCACTCAATGAGCAGTTCTTC